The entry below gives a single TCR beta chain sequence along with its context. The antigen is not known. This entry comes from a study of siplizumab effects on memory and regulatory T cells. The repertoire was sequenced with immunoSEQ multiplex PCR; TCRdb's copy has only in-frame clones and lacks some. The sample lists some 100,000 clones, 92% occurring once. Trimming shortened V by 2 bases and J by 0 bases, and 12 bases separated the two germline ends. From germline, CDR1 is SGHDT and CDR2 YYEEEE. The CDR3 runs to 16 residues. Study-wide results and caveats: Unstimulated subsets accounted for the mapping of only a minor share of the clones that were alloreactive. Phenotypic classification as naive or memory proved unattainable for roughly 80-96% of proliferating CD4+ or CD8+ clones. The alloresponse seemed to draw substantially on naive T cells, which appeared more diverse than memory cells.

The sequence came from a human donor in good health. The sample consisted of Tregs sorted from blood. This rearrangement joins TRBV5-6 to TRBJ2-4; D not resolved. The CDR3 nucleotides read TGTGCCAGCAGCTTCGGGCAGGTCCTAGCCAAAAACATTCAGTACTTC. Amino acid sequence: CASSFGQVLAKNIQYF.